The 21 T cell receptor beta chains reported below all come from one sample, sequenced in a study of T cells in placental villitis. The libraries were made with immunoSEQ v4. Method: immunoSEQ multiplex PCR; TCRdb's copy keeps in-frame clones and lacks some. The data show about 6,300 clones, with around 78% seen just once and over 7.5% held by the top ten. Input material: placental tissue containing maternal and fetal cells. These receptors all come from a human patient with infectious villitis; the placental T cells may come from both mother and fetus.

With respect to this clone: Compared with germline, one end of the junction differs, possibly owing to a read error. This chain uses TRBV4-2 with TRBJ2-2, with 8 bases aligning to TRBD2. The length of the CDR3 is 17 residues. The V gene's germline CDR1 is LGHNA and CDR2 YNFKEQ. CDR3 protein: CASSPSRSGGGIGELFF. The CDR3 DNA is TGTGCTAGCAGCCCGTCTCGGAGCGGGGGTGGTATCGGGGAGCTGTTTTTT.

The CDR3 nucleotides are TGTGCCAGCAGCTTGTCCAAAAAACTGTTTTTT. It is translated as CASSLSKKLFF. V and J are TRBV7-6 and TRBJ1-4; no definite D call. V lost 3 bases to trimming and J lost 9 bases, with 5 bases between them. This CDR3 comprises 11 residues. CDR1 is SGHVS and CDR2 is FNYEAQ in the germline V gene.

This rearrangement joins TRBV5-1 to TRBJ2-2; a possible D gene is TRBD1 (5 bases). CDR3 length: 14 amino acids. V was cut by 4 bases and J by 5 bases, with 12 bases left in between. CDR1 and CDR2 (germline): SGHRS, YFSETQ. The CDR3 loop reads CASSKTVGTGELFF. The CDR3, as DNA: TGCGCCAGCAGCAAGACAGTGGGGACCGGGGAGCTGTTTTTT.

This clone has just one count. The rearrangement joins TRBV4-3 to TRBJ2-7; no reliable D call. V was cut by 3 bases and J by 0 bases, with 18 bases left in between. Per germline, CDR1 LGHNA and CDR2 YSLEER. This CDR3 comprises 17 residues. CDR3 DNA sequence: TGCGCCAGCAGCCACTCCCTGCGCGGACCGAGCTCCTACGAGCAGTACTTC. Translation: CASSHSLRGPSSYEQYF.

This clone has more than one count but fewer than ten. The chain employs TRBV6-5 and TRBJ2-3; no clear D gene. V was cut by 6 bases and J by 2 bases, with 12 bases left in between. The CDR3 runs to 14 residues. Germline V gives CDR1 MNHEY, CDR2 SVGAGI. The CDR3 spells CASRPLGITDTQYF. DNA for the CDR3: TGTGCCAGCAGACCCCTGGGCATCACAGATACGCAGTATTTT.

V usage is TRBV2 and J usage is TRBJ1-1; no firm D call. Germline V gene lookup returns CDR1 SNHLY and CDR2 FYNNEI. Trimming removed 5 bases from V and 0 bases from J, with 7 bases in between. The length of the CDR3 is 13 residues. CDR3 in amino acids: CASSKQMNTEAFF. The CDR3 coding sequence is TGTGCCAGCAGTAAACAGATGAACACTGAAGCTTTCTTT.

CDR3 sequence (DNA): TGTGCCAGAAGCTTGGAAAAGGACTTCAACACAGATACGCAGTATTTT. It encodes CARSLEKDFNTDTQYF. The V call is TRBV5-3, the J call TRBJ2-3, with D perhaps matching TRBD2 (5 bases). TRBV5-3 is labeled an ORF, and its function is uncertain. The V and J ends lost 0 bases and 2 bases respectively, with 13 bases between them. This CDR3 region has 16 residues.

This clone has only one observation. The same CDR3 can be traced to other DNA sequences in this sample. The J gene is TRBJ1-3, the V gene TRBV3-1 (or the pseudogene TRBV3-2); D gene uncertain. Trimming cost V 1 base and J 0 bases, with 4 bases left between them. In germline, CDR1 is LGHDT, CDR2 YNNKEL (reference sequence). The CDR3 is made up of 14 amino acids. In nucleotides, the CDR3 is TGTGCCAGCAGCCAAGGCAACTCTGGAAACACCATATATTTT. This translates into CASSQGNSGNTIYF.

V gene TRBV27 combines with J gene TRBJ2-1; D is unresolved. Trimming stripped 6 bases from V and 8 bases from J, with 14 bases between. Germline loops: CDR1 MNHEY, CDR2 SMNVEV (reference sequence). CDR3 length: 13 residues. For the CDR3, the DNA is TGTGCCAGCAGACCCCAGCCAGTAGATGAGCAGTTCTTC. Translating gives CASRPQPVDEQFF.

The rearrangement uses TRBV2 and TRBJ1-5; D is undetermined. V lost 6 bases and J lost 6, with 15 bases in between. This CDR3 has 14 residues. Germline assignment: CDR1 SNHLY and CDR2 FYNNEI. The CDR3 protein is CASRADTAAQPQHF. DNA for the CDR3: TGTGCCAGCAGAGCAGACACGGCGGCTCAGCCCCAGCATTTT.

This CDR3 is CASSQVGVYGYTF. The CDR3 DNA sequence: TGTGCCAGCAGCCAAGTTGGGGTCTATGGCTACACCTTC. V usage is TRBV4-2 and J usage is TRBJ1-2; the D is unclear. V dropped 1 base and J dropped 4 bases, with 7 bases sitting between them. The CDR3 covers 13 residues. The V gene's germline CDR1 is LGHNA and CDR2 YNFKEQ.

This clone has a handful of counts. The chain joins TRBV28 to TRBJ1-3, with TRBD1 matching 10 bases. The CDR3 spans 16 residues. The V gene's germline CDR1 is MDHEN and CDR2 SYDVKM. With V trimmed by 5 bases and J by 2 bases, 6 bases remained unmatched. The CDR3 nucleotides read TGTGCCAGCAGTCCCTGGGGGACAGGGGCTGGAAACACCATATATTTT. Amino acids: CASSPWGTGAGNTIYF.

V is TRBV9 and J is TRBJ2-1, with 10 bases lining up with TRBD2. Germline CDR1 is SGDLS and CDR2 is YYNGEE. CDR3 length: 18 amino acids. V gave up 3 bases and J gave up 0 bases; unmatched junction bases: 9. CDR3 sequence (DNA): TGTGCCAGCAGCGCCGATCTAGCGGGGGTAAGCTCCTACAATGAGCAGTTCTTC. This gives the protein CASSADLAGVSSYNEQFF.

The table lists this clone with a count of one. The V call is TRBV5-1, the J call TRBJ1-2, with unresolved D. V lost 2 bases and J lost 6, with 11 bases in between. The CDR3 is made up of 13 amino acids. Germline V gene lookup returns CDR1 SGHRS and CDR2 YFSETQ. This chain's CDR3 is CASSLGQADGYTF. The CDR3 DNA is TGCGCCAGCAGCTTAGGCCAGGCGGATGGCTACACCTTC.

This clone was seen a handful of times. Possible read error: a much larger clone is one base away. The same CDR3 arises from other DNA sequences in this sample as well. The CDR3 sequence: CASIALVGTGAFF. CDR3 bases: TGTGCCAGCATAGCATTAGTGGGCACTGGGGCTTTCTTT. The chain recombines TRBV7-9 with TRBJ1-1, with D unresolved. V lost 7 bases, J lost 11 bases, and 20 bases lay in between. There are 13 residues in the CDR3. Germline V CDR1 and CDR2: SEHNR, FQNEAQ (reference sequence).

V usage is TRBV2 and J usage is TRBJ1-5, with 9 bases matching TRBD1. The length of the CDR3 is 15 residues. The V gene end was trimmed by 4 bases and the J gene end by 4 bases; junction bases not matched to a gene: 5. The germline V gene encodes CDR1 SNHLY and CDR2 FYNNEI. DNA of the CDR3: TGTGCCAGCAGTGTCGTAGGACAGGGGAATCAGCCCCAGCATTTT. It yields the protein CASSVVGQGNQPQHF.

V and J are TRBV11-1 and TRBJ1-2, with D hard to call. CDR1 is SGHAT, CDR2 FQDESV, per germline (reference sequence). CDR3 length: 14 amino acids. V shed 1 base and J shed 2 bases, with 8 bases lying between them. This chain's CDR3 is CASSLDGINYGYTF. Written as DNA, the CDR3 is TGTGCCAGCAGCTTAGACGGGATCAACTATGGCTACACCTTC.

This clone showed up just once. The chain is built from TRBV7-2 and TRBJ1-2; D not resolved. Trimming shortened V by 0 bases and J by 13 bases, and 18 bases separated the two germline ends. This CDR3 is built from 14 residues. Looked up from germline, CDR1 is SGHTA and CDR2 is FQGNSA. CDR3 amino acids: CASSLALPVFFSTF. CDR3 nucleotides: TGTGCCAGCAGCTTAGCGCTACCGGTCTTCTTCTCCACCTTC.

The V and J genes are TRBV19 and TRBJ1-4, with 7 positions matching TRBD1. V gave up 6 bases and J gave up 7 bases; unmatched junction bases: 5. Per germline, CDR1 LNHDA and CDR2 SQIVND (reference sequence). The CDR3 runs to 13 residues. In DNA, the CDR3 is TGTGCCAGTAGCCGGGACAGACCTGAAAAACTGTTTTTT. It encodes CASSRDRPEKLFF.

This CDR3 reads CASSDQGGGWNNEQFF. The CDR3 DNA follows: TGTGCCAGCAGTGATCAGGGCGGGGGGTGGAACAATGAGCAGTTCTTC. The chain uses TRBV2 and TRBJ2-1, with 8 bases lining up with TRBD2. CDR1 is SNHLY and CDR2 is FYNNEI in the germline V gene. Unmatched junction bases numbered 9, after V lost 3 bases and J lost 5 bases. The CDR3 runs to 16 residues.

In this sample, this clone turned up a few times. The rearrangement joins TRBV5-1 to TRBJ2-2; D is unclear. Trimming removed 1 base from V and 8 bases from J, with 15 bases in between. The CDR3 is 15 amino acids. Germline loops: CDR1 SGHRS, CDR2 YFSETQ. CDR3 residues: CASSLSLANKGELFF. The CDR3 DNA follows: TGCGCCAGCAGCTTGTCGTTGGCCAATAAGGGGGAGCTGTTTTTT.